This TCR beta chain was recovered during a study of blood T cell repertoires in COVID-19. On the study more broadly: The United States, Italy and Spain supplied acute and convalescent COVID-19 samples. Sample material is recorded as cDNA or gDNA derived from T cells, B-cell-depleted T cells, or PBMCs.

Source study methods: Amplification of reference gene primers was used by the study to estimate nucleated cell counts. Method: immunoSEQ multiplex PCR; TCRdb's copy keeps in-frame clones and lacks some. That table gives V, J and clone size, and the DNA gave D and trimming. This repertoire shows roughly 340,000 clones, around 89% found once; its top ten account for more than 0.8%. This clone was seen just once. Participants came from some 26 US areas, aged about 18 to 95 years. V lost 2 bases and J lost 6, with 8 bases in between. Germline V CDR1 and CDR2: SGHKS, YYEKEE (reference sequence). The CDR3 has 12 amino acids.

This chain joins TRBV5-5 and TRBJ1-1, with D hard to call. Sequencing was carried out using PBMCs or T cells enriched from blood (not recorded which). The receptor's source is a young man who had recovered from COVID-19. The CDR3, as DNA: TGTGCCAGCAGCTTCCATCCCCCTGAAGCTTTCTTT. Its translation: CASSFHPPEAFF.